This TCR beta chain was observed in a study of CD8 T cells in ankylosing spondylitis. In regard to this clonotype: Its antigen is unknown.

Molecular-barcoded quantitative 5'-RACE produced these TCR beta libraries. MiXCR was run by TCRdb on the 5' RACE reads, yielding one entry per CDR3 protein. The table lists about 160,000 distinct CDR3 sequences, approximately 9% of them singletons, with approximately 15% in the top ten. The study's findings and limits: The disease-linked clones had a CD8+ phenotype and low blood frequencies. Reportedly, matched ankylosing spondylitis synovial fluid was significantly enriched for disease-linked clones. In ankylosing spondylitis blood, a motif of roughly eight highly homologous TCR beta variants appeared characteristic.

With V trimmed by 11 bases and J by 6 bases, 10 bases remained unmatched. Looked up from germline, CDR1 is SEHNR and CDR2 is FQNEAQ (reference sequence). The CDR3 extends over 12 amino acids. Sequences were obtained from blood, either unsorted or a sorted T cell fraction (not recorded which). The chain couples TRBV7-9 to TRBJ2-7; 7 bases align to TRBD2. The sequence derives from a female donor with ankylosing spondylitis or in good health (not recorded which). The chain's CDR3 is CAQGGRAAEQYF. The CDR3 DNA sequence: TGTGCCCAGGGCGGGAGAGCGGCCGAGCAGTACTTC.